Included here is one T cell receptor (beta chain) sequence, with context. Its target is not known. The germline CDR1 and CDR2 sequences are SGHDT and YYEEEE. Trimming took 3 bases from V and 3 from J, leaving 6 bases between them. The CDR3 has 12 amino acids. The sequenced target, TCR beta, came from blood CD8+ and CD4+ T cells. Negative isolation yielded CD8+ and CD4+ T cells; FACS enriched TEMRA cells. This entry is derived from a study of CD8 T cells in Susac syndrome. General study results and limits: In total CD8+ repertoires, roughly 15 Susac-specific public clones were found, and a few in CD8+ TEMRA repertoires.

Reverse transcription of 0.5 to 1 ug RNA was performed with random hexamers. Amplification of TCR beta CDR3 spanned 54 Vbeta and 13 Jbeta via immunoSEQ multiplex PCR. TCRdb independently ran MiXCR on the immunoSEQ multiplex PCR reads; one entry per CDR3 protein. The sample consists of about 100,000 distinct CDR3 sequences, 95% of them appearing once. Sequencing was carried out using CD8+ T cells from PBMCs. The gene calls are TRBV5-6 and TRBJ1-1; perhaps TRBD1 as D (6 bases). The clonotype was recovered from a human donor with Susac syndrome. The CDR3 bases are TGTGCCAGCAGCTACAGGGACACTGAAGCTTTCTTT. Its protein is CASSYRDTEAFF. The whole variable domain, remainder taken from reference TRBV5-6 and TRBJ1-1, is DAGVTQSPTHLIKTRGQQVTLRCSPKSGHDTVSWYQQALGQGPQFIFQYYEEEERQRGNFPDRFSGHQFPNYSSELNVNALLLGDSALYLCASSYRDTEAFFGQGTRLTVV.